This entry lists 7 T cell receptor beta chains sequenced from one sample in a study of CXCR3-negative and CXCR3-positive naive CD8 T cells. Antigen specificity for these receptors is unknown. Carrying UMI labels, the TRB cDNA libraries were prepared through 5' RACE. TCRdb re-called the 5' RACE reads; one entry per CDR3 protein, DNA not given. This specimen shows about 130,000 distinct CDR3 sequences; the ten leading clones hold 0.59%. Study observations and caveats: The study found more hydrophobic TRB CDR3s in CXCR3-positive naive cells than in CXCR3-negative naive cells.

Sequencing was done on a sample of naive CXCR3+ CD8+ T cells from blood. The subset was: CD45RO-CCR7+CD27+CD95- naive CD8+ T cells expressing CXCR3 (TNR3+). Receptors were obtained from a human donor in good health. Some clones in this sample may be carry-over from other donors' samples.

CDR3 loop: CSVAEGVYGYTF. This rearrangement joins TRBV29-1 to TRBJ1-2; TCRdb outputs TRBD1, but without DNA this stays unchecked. CDR1 is SQVTM and CDR2 is ANQGSEA in the germline V gene. CDR3 length: 12 amino acids.

The chain links TRBV6-5 to TRBJ2-2; TCRdb indicates TRBD1, and absent DNA this call remains unverified. CDR3 length: 18 amino acids. CDR1 and CDR2 from the germline V gene are MNHEY and SVGAGI. The CDR3 here is CASSPGHVPLPNTGELFF.

The V call is TRBV14, the J call TRBJ2-5; no DNA is available, so the TRBD2 call from TCRdb remains unchecked. Germline CDR1 is SGHDN and CDR2 is FVKESK. The CDR3 loop spans 14 amino acids. CDR3 in amino acids: CASSQDELAGKQYF.

The chain carries TRBV10-3 and TRBJ2-7. Germline-derived CDR1 and CDR2 are ENHRY and SYGVKD. The CDR3 has 13 amino acids. The CDR3 protein is CAISYETSYEQYF.

This rearrangement joins TRBV15 to TRBJ1-6. CDR3 length: 20 residues. Per the germline V gene, CDR1 is LNHNV and CDR2 is YYDKDF (reference sequence). Here the CDR3 reads CATSREEVQGQSSYNSPLHF.

The V call is TRBV30, the J call TRBJ1-6; TCRdb selects TRBD1, and the lack of DNA leaves this call unchecked. The CDR3 covers 14 residues. CDR1 is GTSNPN and CDR2 is SVGIG in the germline V gene (reference sequence). The CDR3 sequence is CAWSSGTTNSPLHF.

The chain carries TRBV30 and TRBJ1-1; checking the TCRdb D call of TRBD1 is not possible without DNA. This CDR3 comprises 16 residues. Germline V CDR1 and CDR2: GTSNPN, SVGIG (reference sequence). The CDR3 reads CAWSEDRVYMNTEAFF.